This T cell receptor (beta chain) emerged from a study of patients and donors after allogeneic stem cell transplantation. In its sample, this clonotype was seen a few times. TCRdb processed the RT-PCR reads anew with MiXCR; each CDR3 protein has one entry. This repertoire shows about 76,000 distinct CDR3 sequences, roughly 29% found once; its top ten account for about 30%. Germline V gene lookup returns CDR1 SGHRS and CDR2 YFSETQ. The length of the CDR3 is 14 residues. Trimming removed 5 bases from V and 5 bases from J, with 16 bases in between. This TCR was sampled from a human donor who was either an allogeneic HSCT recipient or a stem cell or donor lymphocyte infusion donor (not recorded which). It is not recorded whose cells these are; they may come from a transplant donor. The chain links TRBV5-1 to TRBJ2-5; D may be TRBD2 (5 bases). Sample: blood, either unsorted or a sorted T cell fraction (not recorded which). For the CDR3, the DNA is TGCGCCAGCAGATCGGGTGTTTGGGAGGAGACCCAGTACTTC. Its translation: CASRSGVWEETQYF.